These 22 T cell receptor beta chains share one sample of origin, sequenced in a study of cytomegalovirus exposure and HLA in healthy donors. It was with 60 Vbeta and 13 Jbeta primers that the PCR ran. This table comes from immunoSEQ multiplex PCR, and its TCRdb copy is limited to in-frame clones, with some not included. The data hold some 270,000 clones, with nearly 95% observed a single time. The sequenced sample was PBMCs. These receptor sequences come from a girl aged 2 to 9 in good health and CMV-seronegative.

The chain links TRBV11-2 to TRBJ2-7, with a possible D match to TRBD2 (7 bases). V was clipped by 5 bases and J by 0 bases, with 17 bases between them. The CDR3 contains 16 residues. Germline V gene lookup returns CDR1 SGHAT and CDR2 FQNNGV. As DNA, the CDR3 is TGTGCCAGCAGCCCCCTGGGAGGGGGAAGCTCCTACGAGCAGTACTTC. It translates to CASSPLGGGSSYEQYF.

As DNA, the CDR3 is TGTGCCAGCAGCTTGGGTAACAGGAACACCGGGGAGCTGTTTTTT. Residues: CASSLGNRNTGELFF. The rearrangement links TRBV5-4 to TRBJ2-2; D ambiguous. The CDR3 covers 15 residues. The V gene lost 0 bases and the J gene lost 1 base, with 7 bases spanning the gap. The germline gives CDR1 SGHNT, CDR2 YYREEE (reference sequence).

CDR3 amino acids: CASSSEWTSSSDQETQYF. CDR3 nucleotide sequence: TGTGCCAGCAGCTCCGAATGGACTAGCTCCTCTGACCAAGAGACCCAGTACTTC. This chain connects TRBV7-9 to TRBJ2-5; the match to TRBD2 covers 8 bases. The length of the CDR3 is 18 residues. From germline, CDR1 is SEHNR and CDR2 FQNEAQ (reference sequence). Trimming cost V 4 bases and J 0 bases; bases outside gene matches: 13.

The chain uses TRBV2 and TRBJ2-5; TRBD2 agrees at 16 bases. Germline V gene sequence: CDR1 SNHLY, CDR2 FYNNEI. V lost 6 bases, J lost 5 bases, and 6 bases stayed unmatched. This CDR3 spans 16 amino acids. The CDR3 is CASRGGLAGGWETQYF. For the CDR3, the DNA is TGTGCCAGCAGGGGGGGACTAGCGGGAGGGTGGGAGACCCAGTACTTC.

The chain is built from TRBV7-9 and TRBJ1-5; 9 bases are a match to TRBD1. Germline V gene sequence: CDR1 SEHNR, CDR2 FQNEAQ (reference sequence). With V trimmed by 5 bases and J by 5 bases, 7 bases remained unmatched. This CDR3 comprises 15 residues. The CDR3 loop reads CASSLGQGGDQPQHF. The CDR3 coding sequence is TGTGCCAGCAGCCTGGGACAGGGAGGGGATCAGCCCCAGCATTTT.

The V call is TRBV5-1, the J call TRBJ1-4, with 8 bases lining up with TRBD1. The trim removed 4 bases at V and 1 base at J, leaving 3 bases unmatched. The CDR3 length is 15 residues. Germline V CDR1 and CDR2: SGHRS, YFSETQ. The CDR3 sequence is CASSGRGQTNEKLFF. The CDR3 DNA reads as TGCGCCAGCAGCGGCAGGGGGCAAACTAATGAAAAACTGTTTTTT.

The J gene is TRBJ2-3, the V gene TRBV6-1, with D possibly being TRBD2 (5 bases). Trimming shortened V by 8 bases and J by 0 bases, and 9 bases separated the two germline ends. The CDR3 spans 13 residues. From germline, CDR1 is MNHNS and CDR2 SASEGT. In DNA form, the CDR3 reads TGTGCCAGCCGGCGGGCTAGCACAGATACGCAGTATTTT. The encoded protein is CASRRASTDTQYF.

The chain links TRBV9 to TRBJ1-1; D is unclear. Trimming pared 6 bases from V and 3 bases from J, leaving 12 bases between. This CDR3 has 13 amino acids. CDR1 is SGDLS, CDR2 YYNGEE, per germline. In DNA, the CDR3 is TGTGCCAGCATCGGCGGCAGCCACACTGAAGCTTTCTTT. This encodes CASIGGSHTEAFF.

The gene calls are TRBV6-1 and TRBJ2-2; unclear D gene. The CDR3 length is 15 residues. V was shortened by 1 base and J by 1 base, with 7 bases between the two germline ends. Per germline, CDR1 MNHNS and CDR2 SASEGT. CDR3 loop: CASSEDRMNTGELFF. CDR3 sequence (DNA): TGTGCCAGCAGTGAAGACAGAATGAACACCGGGGAGCTGTTTTTT.

In this sample, this clone turned up once. The chain combines TRBV5-1 with TRBJ2-1; 7 positions match TRBD1. Germline assignment: CDR1 SGHRS and CDR2 YFSETQ. The V gene end was trimmed by 5 bases and the J gene end by 2 bases; junction bases not matched to a gene: 7. CDR3 size: 15 residues. CDR3 sequence (DNA): TGCGCCAGCAGATTCGTCCAGGGGGCCTACAATGAGCAGTTCTTC. It encodes CASRFVQGAYNEQFF.

This clone has a handful of counts. The chain joins TRBV2 to TRBJ2-5, with D possibly TRBD2 on 6 matching bases. CDR3 length: 14 amino acids. Trimming took 4 bases from V and 1 from J, leaving 10 bases between them. The germline V gene encodes CDR1 SNHLY and CDR2 FYNNEI. CDR3 amino acids: CASSALGGQETQYF. The CDR3 DNA sequence: TGTGCCAGCAGTGCCTTGGGGGGCCAAGAGACCCAGTACTTC. The full variable domain, completed using reference TRBV2 and TRBJ2-5, is EPEVTQTPSHQVTQMGQEVILRCVPISNHLYFYWYRQILGQKVEFLVSFYNNEISEKSEIFDDQFSVERPDGSNFTLKIRSTKLEDSAMYFCASSALGGQETQYFGPGTRLLVL.

The V gene is TRBV12-5, the J gene TRBJ2-3, with D possibly TRBD1 on 5 matching bases. Trimming cost V 1 base and J 0 bases, with 5 bases left between them. The CDR3 covers 14 residues. CDR1 LGHNT and CDR2 FRNRAP come from the germline V gene. The CDR3 DNA sequence: TGTGCTAGTGGTTTGGCAGGGAGCACAGATACGCAGTATTTT. Protein sequence: CASGLAGSTDTQYF.

The chain joins TRBV6-5 to TRBJ1-2; 9 positions agree with TRBD1. CDR1 and CDR2 from the germline V gene are MNHEY and SVGAGI. The V gene end was trimmed by 4 bases and the J gene end by 4 bases; junction bases not matched to a gene: 10. The CDR3 covers 16 residues. The DNA of the CDR3 is TGTGCCAGCAGTTCCACCGGGACAGGGTCGGTCTATGGCTACACCTTC. Residues: CASSSTGTGSVYGYTF.

The chain carries TRBV7-9 and TRBJ2-5, with 9 bases aligning to TRBD1. The ends lost 5 bases at V and 4 bases at J; junction bases unmatched: 8. The CDR3 has 15 amino acids. The germline V gene encodes CDR1 SEHNR and CDR2 FQNEAQ (reference sequence). This CDR3 reads CASSTGGGRTETQYF. In nucleotides, the CDR3 is TGTGCCAGCAGCACAGGGGGCGGGAGAACAGAGACCCAGTACTTC.

This chain links TRBV19 with TRBJ2-1; 9 nucleotides agree with TRBD2. Germline CDR1 is LNHDA and CDR2 is SQIVND (reference sequence). The CDR3 contains 15 residues. The V segment lost 2 bases and the J segment 9 bases; nucleotides outside the gene matches: 8. The CDR3, as DNA: TGTGCCAGTAGTATACAACTACTAGCGGGTTTTGAGCAGTTCTTC. Its protein product is CASSIQLLAGFEQFF.

The V gene is TRBV19, the J gene TRBJ1-1; possibly TRBD1 for D (6 bases). This CDR3 comprises 13 residues. Germline V gives CDR1 LNHDA, CDR2 SQIVND (reference sequence). Trimming stripped 7 bases from V and 4 bases from J, with 13 bases between. The CDR3 spells CASIGSGATEAFF. DNA for the CDR3: TGTGCCAGTATTGGGTCAGGGGCCACTGAAGCTTTCTTT. Filled out from reference TRBV19 and TRBJ1-1, the complete variable domain reads DGGITQSPKYLFRKEGQNVTLSCEQNLNHDAMYWYRQDPGQGLRLIYYSQIVNDFQKGDIAEGYSVSREKKESFPLTVTSAQKNPTAFYLCASIGSGATEAFFGQGTRLTVV.

Here the CDR3 reads CASSVDSNQETQYF. CDR3 bases: TGTGCCAGCAGCGTGGACAGCAACCAAGAGACCCAGTACTTC. The chain has TRBV9 and TRBJ2-5; a possible D gene is TRBD1 (6 bases). Deletions cut 2 bases from V and 0 bases from J, with 8 bases between. The CDR3 is 14 residues long. Germline V gene lookup returns CDR1 SGDLS and CDR2 YYNGEE.

The V call is TRBV6-1, the J call TRBJ1-3, with 7 bases matching TRBD1. Trimming at V came to 7 bases and at J to 2 bases, leaving 2 bases not matched to a gene. This CDR3 is 13 amino acids long. Germline CDR1 MNHNS, CDR2 SASEGT. CDR3 in DNA: TGTGCCAGCATGGGACAGACTGGAAACACCATATATTTT. This sequence encodes CASMGQTGNTIYF.

This clone was recorded only once. In nucleotides, the CDR3 is TGTGCCAGCAGTTTGCGCGAAATCTCCTACGAGCAGTACTTC. Translating it yields CASSLREISYEQYF. The chain couples TRBV28 to TRBJ2-7; D uncertain. V was cut by 3 bases and J by 0 bases, with 9 bases left in between. Germline CDR1 is MDHEN and CDR2 is SYDVKM. This CDR3 is built from 14 residues.

This clone was observed a single time. The CDR3 is CAWGPGSGGEKLFF. The CDR3 region has the DNA TGTGCCTGGGGCCCCGGCTCGGGAGGGGAAAAACTGTTTTTT. The V call is TRBV30, the J call TRBJ1-4; D is unresolved. The CDR3 sequence is 14 residues long. The germline V gene encodes CDR1 GTSNPN and CDR2 SVGIG (reference sequence). V lost 5 bases and J 8 bases, leaving 18 bases between the germline ends.

This clone was counted a single time. V usage is TRBV7-9 and J usage is TRBJ1-1; TRBD1 is a possible D gene (5 bases). V dropped 3 bases and J dropped 5 bases, with 13 bases sitting between them. Germline CDR1 reads SEHNR; CDR2 reads FQNEAQ (reference sequence). This CDR3 region has 14 residues. In DNA form, the CDR3 reads TGTGCCAGCAGCTTCGTACTCAGGGTTACTGAAGCTTTCTTT. It translates to CASSFVLRVTEAFF.

The V gene is TRBV27, the J gene TRBJ2-3; D is unresolved. This CDR3 contains 12 residues. The germline V gene has CDR1 MNHEY and CDR2 SMNVEV (reference sequence). Trimming pared 3 bases from V and 6 bases from J, leaving 7 bases between. This chain's CDR3 is CASSLGFDTQYF. CDR3 nucleotides: TGTGCCAGCAGTTTGGGCTTTGATACGCAGTATTTT.